This is a list of T cell receptor beta chains from one sample in a study of regulatory T cells in long-lasting Graves disease. TCRdb itself ran the multiplex PCR reads through MiXCR, one entry per CDR3 protein. The data show hundreds of thousands of distinct CDR3 sequences, roughly 16% seen once. The sequenced sample was peripheral blood mononuclear cells (PBMCs), obtained at new diagnosis, from a patient treated with antithyroid drugs. The receptor source for this set is a female donor with Graves disease. Each CDR3 is given without its conserved first and last residue. A D gene is named only where the DNA matches it firmly. The size entry is marked missing in some rows and otherwise reads once, few, many or a size class.

len	v_gene	abundance	j_gene	d_gene	CDR3aa
9	TRBV29-1	once	TRBJ1-2	NA	SAGEGGGYT
10	TRBV7-2	NA	TRBJ2-3	NA	ASSLFWDTQY
12	TRBV10-2	many	TRBJ1-2	TRBD1	ASSEGQAYYGYT
13	TRBV4-3	few	TRBJ2-1	TRBD2	ASSPSGRGDNEQF
14	TRBV19	many	TRBJ1-1	NA	ASTPRIGQANTEAF
16	TRBV6-1	many	TRBJ2-1	TRBD2	ASSDPGLAGGPYNEQF
13	TRBV7-2	many	TRBJ1-2	NA	ASSFILPAYYGYT
13	TRBV12-3/TRBV12-4	many	TRBJ1-2	NA	ASSLDWRGASGYT
11	TRBV24-1	few	TRBJ2-2	NA	ATTATATGELF
13	TRBV9	few	TRBJ1-5	NA	ASSGGTGSNQPQH
14	TRBV27	many	TRBJ2-3	NA	ASSLYVGAATDTQY
13	TRBV20-1	NA	TRBJ2-1	TRBD2	SARGSGGAINEQF